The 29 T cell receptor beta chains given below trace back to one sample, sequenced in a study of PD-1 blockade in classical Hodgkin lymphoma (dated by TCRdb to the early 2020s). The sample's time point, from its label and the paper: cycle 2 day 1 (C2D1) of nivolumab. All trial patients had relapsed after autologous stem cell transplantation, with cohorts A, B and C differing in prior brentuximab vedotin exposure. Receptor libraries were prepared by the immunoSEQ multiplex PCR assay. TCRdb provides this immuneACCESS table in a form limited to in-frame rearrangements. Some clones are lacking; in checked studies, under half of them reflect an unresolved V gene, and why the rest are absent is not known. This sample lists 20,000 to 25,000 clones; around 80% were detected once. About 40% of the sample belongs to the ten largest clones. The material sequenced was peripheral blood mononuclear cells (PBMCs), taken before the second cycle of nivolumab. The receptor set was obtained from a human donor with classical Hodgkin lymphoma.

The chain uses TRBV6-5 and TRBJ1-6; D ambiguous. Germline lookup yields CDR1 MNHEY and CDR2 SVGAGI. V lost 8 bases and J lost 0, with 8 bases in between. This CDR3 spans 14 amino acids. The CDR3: CASQEISYNSPLHF. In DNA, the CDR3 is TGTGCCAGCCAGGAAATCTCCTATAATTCACCCCTCCACTTT.

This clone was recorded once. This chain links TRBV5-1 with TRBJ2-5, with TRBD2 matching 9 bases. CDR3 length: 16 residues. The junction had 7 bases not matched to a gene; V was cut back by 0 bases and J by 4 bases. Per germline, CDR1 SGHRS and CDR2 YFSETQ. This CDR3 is CASSLGTAGGRETQYF. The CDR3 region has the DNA TGCGCCAGCAGCTTGGGTACGGCGGGGGGGAGAGAGACCCAGTACTTC.

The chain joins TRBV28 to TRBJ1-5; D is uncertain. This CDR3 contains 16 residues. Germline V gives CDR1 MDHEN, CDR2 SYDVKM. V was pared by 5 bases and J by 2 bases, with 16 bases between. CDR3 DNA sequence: TGTGCCAGCAGTACGGGTAAACCTAGAGGCAATCAGCCCCAGCATTTT. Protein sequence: CASSTGKPRGNQPQHF.

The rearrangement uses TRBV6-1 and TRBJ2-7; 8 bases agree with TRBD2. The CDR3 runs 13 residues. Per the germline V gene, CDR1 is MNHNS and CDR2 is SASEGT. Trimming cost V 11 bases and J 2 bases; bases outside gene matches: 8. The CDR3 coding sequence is TGTGCCGGCGGACTAGCATTTACCTACGAGCAGTACTTC. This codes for CAGGLAFTYEQYF.

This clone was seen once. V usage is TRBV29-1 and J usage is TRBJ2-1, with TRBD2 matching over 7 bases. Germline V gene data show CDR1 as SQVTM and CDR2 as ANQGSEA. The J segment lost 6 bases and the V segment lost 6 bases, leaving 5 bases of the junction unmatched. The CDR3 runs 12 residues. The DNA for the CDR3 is TGCAGCGTGTCGGGCGGGGGCAATGAGCAGTTCTTC. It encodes CSVSGGGNEQFF.

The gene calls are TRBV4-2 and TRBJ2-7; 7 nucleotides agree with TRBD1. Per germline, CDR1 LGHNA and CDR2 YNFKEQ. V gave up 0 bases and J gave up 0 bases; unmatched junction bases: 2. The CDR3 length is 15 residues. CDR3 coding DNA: TGTGCCAGCAGCCAAGAGTCAGGGGGCTCCTACGAGCAGTACTTC. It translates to CASSQESGGSYEQYF.

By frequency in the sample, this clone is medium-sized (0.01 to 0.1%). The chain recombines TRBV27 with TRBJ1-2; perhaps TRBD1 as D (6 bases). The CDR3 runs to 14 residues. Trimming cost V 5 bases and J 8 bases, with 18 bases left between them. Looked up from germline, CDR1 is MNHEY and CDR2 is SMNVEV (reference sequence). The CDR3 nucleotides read TGTGCCAGCAGTATGGCCTTGGGGGCGCGGGGCTACACCTTC. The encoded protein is CASSMALGARGYTF.

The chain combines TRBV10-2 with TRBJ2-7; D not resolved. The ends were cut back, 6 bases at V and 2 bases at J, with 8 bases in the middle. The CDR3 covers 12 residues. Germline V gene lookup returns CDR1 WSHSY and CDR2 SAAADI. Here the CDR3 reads CASSIATYEQYF. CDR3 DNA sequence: TGCGCCAGCAGCATCGCTACCTACGAGCAGTACTTC.

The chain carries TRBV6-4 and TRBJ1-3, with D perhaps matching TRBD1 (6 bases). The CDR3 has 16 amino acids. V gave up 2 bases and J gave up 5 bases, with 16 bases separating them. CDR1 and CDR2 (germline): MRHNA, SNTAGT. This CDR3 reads CASSDPPLDSRNTIYF. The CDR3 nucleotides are TGTGCCAGCAGTGACCCCCCTTTGGACAGTCGAAACACCATATATTTT.

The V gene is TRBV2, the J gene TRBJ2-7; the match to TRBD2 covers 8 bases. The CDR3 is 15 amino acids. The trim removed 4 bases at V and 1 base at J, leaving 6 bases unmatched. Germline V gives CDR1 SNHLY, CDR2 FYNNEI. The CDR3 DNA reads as TGTGCCAGCAGTGTGGGTAGCGGGGCTTCCTACGAGCAGTACTTC. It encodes CASSVGSGASYEQYF.

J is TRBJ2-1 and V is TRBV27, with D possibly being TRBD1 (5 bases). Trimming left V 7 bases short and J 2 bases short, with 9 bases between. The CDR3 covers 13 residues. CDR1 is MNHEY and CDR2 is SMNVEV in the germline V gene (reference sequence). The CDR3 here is CASTGAAYNEQFF. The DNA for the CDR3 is TGTGCCAGCACTGGGGCAGCCTACAATGAGCAGTTCTTC.

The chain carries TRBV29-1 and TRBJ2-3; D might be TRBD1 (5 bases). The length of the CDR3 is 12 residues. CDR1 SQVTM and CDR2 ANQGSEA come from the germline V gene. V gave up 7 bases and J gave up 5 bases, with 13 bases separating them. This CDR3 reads CSDSWGQDTQYF. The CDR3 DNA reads TGCAGCGACTCCTGGGGCCAAGATACGCAGTATTTT.

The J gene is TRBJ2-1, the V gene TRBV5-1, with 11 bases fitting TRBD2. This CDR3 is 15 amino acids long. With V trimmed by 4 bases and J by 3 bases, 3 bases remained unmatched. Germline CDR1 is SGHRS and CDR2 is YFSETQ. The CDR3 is CASSPTSGSYNEQFF. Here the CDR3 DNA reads TGCGCCAGCAGCCCTACTAGCGGGAGCTACAATGAGCAGTTCTTC.

The chain's CDR3 is CASSPGTSFFF. CDR3 nucleotide sequence: TGCGCCAGCAGTCCCGGGACTAGCTTTTTCTTC. The chain uses TRBV10-1 and TRBJ2-1, with TRBD2 matching 9 bases. CDR1 and CDR2 from the germline V gene are WNHNN and SYGVQD (reference sequence). The CDR3 extends over 11 amino acids. V lost 5 bases and J lost 16; bases outside the gene matches: 6.

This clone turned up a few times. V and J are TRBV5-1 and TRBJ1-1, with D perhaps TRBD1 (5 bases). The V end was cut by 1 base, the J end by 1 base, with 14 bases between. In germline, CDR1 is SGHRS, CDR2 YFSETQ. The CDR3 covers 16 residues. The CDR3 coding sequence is TGCGCCAGCAGCTTGACCGAGACAGACGGGAACACTGAAGCTTTCTTT. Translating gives CASSLTETDGNTEAFF.

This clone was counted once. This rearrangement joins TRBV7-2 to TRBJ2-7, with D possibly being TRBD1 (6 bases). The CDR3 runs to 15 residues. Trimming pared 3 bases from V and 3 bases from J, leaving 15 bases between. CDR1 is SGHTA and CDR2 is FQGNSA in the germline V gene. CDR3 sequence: CASSFTGTPLYEQYF. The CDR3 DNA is TGTGCCAGCAGCTTTACCGGGACACCCCTCTACGAGCAGTACTTC.

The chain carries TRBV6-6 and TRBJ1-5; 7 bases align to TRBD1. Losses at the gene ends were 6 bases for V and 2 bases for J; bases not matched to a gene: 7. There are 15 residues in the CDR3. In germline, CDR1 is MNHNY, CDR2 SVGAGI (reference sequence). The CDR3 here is CASSQQGYGNQPQHF. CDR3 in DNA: TGTGCCAGCAGCCAACAGGGGTACGGCAATCAGCCCCAGCATTTT.

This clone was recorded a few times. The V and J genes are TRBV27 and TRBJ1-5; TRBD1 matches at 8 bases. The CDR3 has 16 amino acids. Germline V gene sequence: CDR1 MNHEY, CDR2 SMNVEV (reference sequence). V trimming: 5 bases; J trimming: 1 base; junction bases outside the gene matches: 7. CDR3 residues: CASSTVGQGSNQPQHF. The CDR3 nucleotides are TGTGCCAGCAGTACGGTAGGACAGGGAAGCAATCAGCCCCAGCATTTT.

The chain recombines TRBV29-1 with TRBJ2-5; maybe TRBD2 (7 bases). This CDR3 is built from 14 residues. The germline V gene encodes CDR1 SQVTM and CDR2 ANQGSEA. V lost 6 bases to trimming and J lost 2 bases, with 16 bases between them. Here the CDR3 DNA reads TGCAGCGTCAAAGGGGGGGGCTCGCAAGAGACCCAGTACTTC. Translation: CSVKGGGSQETQYF.

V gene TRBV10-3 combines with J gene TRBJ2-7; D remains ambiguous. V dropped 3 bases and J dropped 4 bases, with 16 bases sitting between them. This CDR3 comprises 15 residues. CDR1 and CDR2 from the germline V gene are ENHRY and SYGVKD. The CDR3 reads CAISDGPNRPYEQYF. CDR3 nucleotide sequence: TGTGCCATCAGTGACGGACCCAATCGACCTTACGAGCAGTACTTC.

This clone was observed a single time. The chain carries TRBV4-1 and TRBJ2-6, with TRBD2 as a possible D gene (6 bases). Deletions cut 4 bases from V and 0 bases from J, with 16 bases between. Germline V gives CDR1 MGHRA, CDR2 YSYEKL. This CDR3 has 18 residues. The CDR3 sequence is CASSPREQAYSGANVLTF. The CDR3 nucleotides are TGCGCCAGCAGCCCGCGGGAACAGGCCTACTCTGGGGCCAACGTCCTGACTTTC.

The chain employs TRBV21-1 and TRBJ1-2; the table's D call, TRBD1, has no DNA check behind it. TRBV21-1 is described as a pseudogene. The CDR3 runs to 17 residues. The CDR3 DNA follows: TGTGCCAGCAGCAAGGGACAGGGCCCTTGTGTAAACTATGGCTACACCTTC. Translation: CASSKGQGPCVNYGYTF.

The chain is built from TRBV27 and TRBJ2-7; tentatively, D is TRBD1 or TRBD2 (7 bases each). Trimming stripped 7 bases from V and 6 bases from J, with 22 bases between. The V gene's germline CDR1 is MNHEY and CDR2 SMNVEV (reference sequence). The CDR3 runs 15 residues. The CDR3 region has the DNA TGTGCCAGCAACCCCCTAGATGACAGGGAGGGCGAGCAGTACTTC. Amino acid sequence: CASNPLDDREGEQYF.

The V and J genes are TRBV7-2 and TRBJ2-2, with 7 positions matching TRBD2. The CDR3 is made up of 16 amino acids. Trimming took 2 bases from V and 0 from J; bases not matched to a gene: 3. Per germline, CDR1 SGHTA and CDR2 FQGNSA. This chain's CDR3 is CASSLQAGPNTGELFF. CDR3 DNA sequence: TGTGCCAGCAGCTTACAAGCGGGGCCGAACACCGGGGAGCTGTTTTTT.

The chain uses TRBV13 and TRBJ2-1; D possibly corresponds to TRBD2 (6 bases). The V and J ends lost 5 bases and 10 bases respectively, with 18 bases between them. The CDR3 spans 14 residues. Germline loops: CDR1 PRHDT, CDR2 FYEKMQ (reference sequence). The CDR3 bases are TGTGCCAGCAGCCTCCTTTGGGGAGGCCGGGAGCAGTTCTTC. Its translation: CASSLLWGGREQFF. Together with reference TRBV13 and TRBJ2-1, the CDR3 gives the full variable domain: AAGVIQSPRHLIKEKRETATLKCYPIPRHDTVYWYQQGPGQDPQFLISFYEKMQSDKGSIPDRFSAQQFSDYHSELNMSSLELGDSALYFCASSLLWGGREQFFGPGTRLTVL.

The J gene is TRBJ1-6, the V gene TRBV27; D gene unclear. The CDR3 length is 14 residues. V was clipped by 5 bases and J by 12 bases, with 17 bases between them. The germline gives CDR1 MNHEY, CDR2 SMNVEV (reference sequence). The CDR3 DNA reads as TGTGCCAGCAGTCCCACCCCGGTGGCGAAACCCCTCCACTTT. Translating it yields CASSPTPVAKPLHF.

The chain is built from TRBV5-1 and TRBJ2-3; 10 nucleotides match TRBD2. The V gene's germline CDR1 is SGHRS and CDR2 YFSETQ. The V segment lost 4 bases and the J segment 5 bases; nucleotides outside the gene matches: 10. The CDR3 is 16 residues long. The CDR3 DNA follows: TGCGCCAGCAGCCCGGGAGCGGGGGGGTATGGAGATACGCAGTATTTT. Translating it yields CASSPGAGGYGDTQYF.

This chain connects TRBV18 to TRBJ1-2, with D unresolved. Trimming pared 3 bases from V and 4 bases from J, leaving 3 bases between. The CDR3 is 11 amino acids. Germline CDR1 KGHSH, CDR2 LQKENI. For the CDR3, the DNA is TGTGCCAGCTCACCTCTCTATGGCTACACCTTC. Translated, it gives CASSPLYGYTF.

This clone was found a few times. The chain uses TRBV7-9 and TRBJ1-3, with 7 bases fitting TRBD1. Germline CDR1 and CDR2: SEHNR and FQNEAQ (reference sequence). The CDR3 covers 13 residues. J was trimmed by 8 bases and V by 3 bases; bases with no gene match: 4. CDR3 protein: CASSFGTADTIYF. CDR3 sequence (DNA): TGTGCCAGCAGCTTCGGGACAGCGGACACCATATATTTT.